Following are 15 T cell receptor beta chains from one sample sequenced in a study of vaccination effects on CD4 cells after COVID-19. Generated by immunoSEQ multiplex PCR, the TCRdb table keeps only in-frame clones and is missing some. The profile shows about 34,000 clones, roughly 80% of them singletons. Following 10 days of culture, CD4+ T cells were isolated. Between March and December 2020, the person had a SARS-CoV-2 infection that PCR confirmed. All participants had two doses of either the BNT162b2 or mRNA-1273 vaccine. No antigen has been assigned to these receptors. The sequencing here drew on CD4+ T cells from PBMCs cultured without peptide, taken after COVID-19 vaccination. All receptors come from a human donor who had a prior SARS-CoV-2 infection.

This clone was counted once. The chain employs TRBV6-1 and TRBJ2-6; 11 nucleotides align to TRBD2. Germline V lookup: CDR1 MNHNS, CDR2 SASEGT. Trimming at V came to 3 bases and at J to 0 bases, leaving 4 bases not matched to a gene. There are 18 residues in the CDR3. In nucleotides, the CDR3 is TGTGCCAGCAGTGACGGGACTAGCGGTTCCTCTGGGGCCAACGTCCTGACTTTC. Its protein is CASSDGTSGSSGANVLTF.

CDR3 residues: CASRESGGMGNQPQHF. The DNA of the CDR3 is TGTGCCAGCAGGGAGTCAGGGGGGATGGGCAATCAGCCCCAGCATTTT. The V call is TRBV2, the J call TRBJ1-5, with TRBD1 matching 7 bases. CDR3 size: 16 residues. The V gene's germline CDR1 is SNHLY and CDR2 FYNNEI. With V trimmed by 6 bases and J by 2 bases, 10 bases remained unmatched.

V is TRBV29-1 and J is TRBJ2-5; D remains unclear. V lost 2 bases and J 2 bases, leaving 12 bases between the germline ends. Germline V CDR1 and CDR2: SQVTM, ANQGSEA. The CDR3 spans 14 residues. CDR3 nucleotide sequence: TGCAGCGTTGAACTCGGGCAGGCGCAAGAGACCCAGTACTTC. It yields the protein CSVELGQAQETQYF.

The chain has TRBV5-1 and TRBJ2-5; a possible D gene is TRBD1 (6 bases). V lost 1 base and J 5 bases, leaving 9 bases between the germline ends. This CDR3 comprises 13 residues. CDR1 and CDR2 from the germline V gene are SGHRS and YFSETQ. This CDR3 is CASSLNRVETQYF. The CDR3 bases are TGCGCCAGCAGCTTGAACAGGGTCGAGACCCAGTACTTC.

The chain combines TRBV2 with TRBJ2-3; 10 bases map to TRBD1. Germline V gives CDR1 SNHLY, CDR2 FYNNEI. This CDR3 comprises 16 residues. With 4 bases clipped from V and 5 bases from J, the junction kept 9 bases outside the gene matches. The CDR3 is CASSGRQGARGDTQYF. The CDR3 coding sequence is TGTGCCAGCAGTGGGCGACAGGGGGCGCGGGGAGATACGCAGTATTTT. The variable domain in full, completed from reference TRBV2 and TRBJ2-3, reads EPEVTQTPSHQVTQMGQEVILRCVPISNHLYFYWYRQILGQKVEFLVSFYNNEISEKSEIFDDQFSVERPDGSNFTLKIRSTKLEDSAMYFCASSGRQGARGDTQYFGPGTRLTVL.

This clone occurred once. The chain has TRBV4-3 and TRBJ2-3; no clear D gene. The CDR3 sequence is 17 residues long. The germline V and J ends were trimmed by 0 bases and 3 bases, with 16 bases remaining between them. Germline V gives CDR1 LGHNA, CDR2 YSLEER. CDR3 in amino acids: CASSQEAPGSGTDTQYF. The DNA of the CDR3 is TGCGCCAGCAGCCAAGAGGCCCCAGGTAGTGGTACAGATACGCAGTATTTT.

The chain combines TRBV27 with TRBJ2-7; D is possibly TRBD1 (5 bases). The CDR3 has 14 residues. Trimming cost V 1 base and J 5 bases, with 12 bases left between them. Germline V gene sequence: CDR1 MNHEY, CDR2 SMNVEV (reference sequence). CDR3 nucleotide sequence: TGTGCCAGCAGTTTATTATCAGGGTCGGACGAGCAGTACTTC. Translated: CASSLLSGSDEQYF.

CDR3 amino acids: CASSQTSRGGAFGEQYF. Written as DNA, the CDR3 is TGTGCCAGCAGCCAGACATCCCGGGGGGGGGCCTTCGGCGAGCAGTACTTC. This chain joins TRBV4-2 and TRBJ2-7, with 8 bases identical to TRBD2. The CDR3 runs 17 residues. Trimming removed 3 bases from V and 6 bases from J; junction bases left unmatched: 16. CDR1 and CDR2 from the germline V gene are LGHNA and YNFKEQ.

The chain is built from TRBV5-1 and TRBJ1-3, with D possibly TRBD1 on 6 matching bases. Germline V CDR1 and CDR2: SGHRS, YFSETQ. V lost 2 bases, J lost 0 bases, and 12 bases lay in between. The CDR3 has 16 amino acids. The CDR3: CASSLTGTFSGNTIYF. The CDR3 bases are TGCGCCAGCAGCTTAACCGGGACATTCTCTGGAAACACCATATATTTT. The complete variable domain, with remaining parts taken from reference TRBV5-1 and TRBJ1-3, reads KAGVTQTPRYLIKTRGQQVTLSCSPISGHRSVSWYQQTPGQGLQFLFEYFSETQRNKGNFPGRFSGRQFSNSRSEMNVSTLELGDSALYLCASSLTGTFSGNTIYFGEGSWLTVV.

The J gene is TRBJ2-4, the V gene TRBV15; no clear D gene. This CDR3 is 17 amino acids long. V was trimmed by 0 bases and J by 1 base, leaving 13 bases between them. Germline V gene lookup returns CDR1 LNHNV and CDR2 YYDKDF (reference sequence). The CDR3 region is CATSRETIRHAKNIQYF. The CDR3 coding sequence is TGTGCCACCAGCAGAGAGACGATAAGGCATGCCAAAAACATTCAGTACTTC. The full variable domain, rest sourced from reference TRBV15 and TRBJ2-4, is DAMVIQNPRYQVTQFGKPVTLSCSQTLNHNVMYWYQQKSSQAPKLLFHYYDKDFNNEADTPDNFQSRRPNTSFCFLDIRSPGLGDTAMYLCATSRETIRHAKNIQYFGAGTRLSVL.

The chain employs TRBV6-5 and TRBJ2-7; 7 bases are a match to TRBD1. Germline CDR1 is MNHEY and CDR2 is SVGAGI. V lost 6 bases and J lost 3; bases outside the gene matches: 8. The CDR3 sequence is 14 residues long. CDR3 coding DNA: TGTGCCAGCAGGTTGGGACAGCTAGACTACGAGCAGTACTTC. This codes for CASRLGQLDYEQYF.

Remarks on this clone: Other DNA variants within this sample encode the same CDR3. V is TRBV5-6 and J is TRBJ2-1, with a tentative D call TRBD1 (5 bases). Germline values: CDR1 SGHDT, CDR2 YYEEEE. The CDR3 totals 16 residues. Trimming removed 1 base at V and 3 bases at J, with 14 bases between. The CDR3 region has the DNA TGTGCCAGCAGCTTGACAGGAGCTAATCTCTACAATGAGCAGTTCTTC. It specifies CASSLTGANLYNEQFF.

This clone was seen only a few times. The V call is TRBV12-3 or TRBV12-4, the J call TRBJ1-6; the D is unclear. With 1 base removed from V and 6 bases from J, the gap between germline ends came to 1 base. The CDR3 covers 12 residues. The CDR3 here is CASSLVNSPLHF. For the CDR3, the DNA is TGTGCCAGCAGTTTAGTTAATTCACCCCTCCACTTT.

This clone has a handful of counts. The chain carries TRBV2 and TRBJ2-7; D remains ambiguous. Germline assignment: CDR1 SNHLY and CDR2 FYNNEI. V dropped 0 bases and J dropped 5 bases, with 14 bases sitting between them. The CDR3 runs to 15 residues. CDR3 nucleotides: TGTGCCAGCAGTGAAGCGAACTTGGTTTCCCACGAGCAGTACTTC. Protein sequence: CASSEANLVSHEQYF.

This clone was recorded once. CDR3 sequence (DNA): TGTGCCAGCAGCCCAGGGGACAGGGTTTCGTACGAGCAGTACTTC. As protein: CASSPGDRVSYEQYF. The chain links TRBV28 to TRBJ2-7; 9 bases are shared with TRBD1. This CDR3 region has 15 residues. Germline loops: CDR1 MDHEN, CDR2 SYDVKM. The trim removed 6 bases at V and 4 bases at J, leaving 10 bases unmatched.